These T cell receptor beta chains were read from a single sample in a study of T cell changes during pregnancy in multiple sclerosis. Profiling relied on immunoSEQ multiplex PCR, and the TCRdb table lists in-frame clones only, not all of them. The data contain approximately 61,000 clones, roughly nine tenths of them singletons. Sample: peripheral blood, taken in the first trimester of pregnancy. The receptors were gathered from a female donor in good health, enrolled as a control in a pregnancy study. Both conserved end residues are part of each CDR3. D genes are given only for firm matches. Only some rows state a clone size, as once, few, many or a class for expanded clones.

clone size	J gene	D gene	V gene	CDR3 protein	CDR3 DNA
once	TRBJ2-5	-	TRBV5-6	CASSFTGMYQETQYF	TGTGCCAGCAGCTTTACAGGGATGTACCAAGAGACCCAGTACTTC
once	TRBJ2-5	TRBD2	TRBV13	CASSLGLVQETQYF	TGTGCCAGCAGCCTCGGACTAGTCCAAGAGACCCAGTACTTC
-	TRBJ1-5	-	TRBV12-5	CASGWGPDQDQPQHF	TGTGCTAGTGGTTGGGGCCCGGACCAGGATCAGCCCCAGCATTTT
-	TRBJ1-1	-	TRBV4-3	CASSQDYGNRVTEAFF	TGCGCCAGCAGCCAAGACTATGGGAACAGGGTAACTGAAGCTTTCTTT
few	TRBJ2-1	-	TRBV7-9	CASSLASSYYNEQFF	TGTGCCAGCAGCTTAGCTAGCAGCTACTACAATGAGCAGTTCTTC
-	TRBJ2-2	-	TRBV9	CASSLTSPGELFF	TGTGCCAGCAGCTTGACTAGTCCCGGGGAGCTGTTTTTT
-	TRBJ1-1	TRBD1	TRBV5-1	CASSLLGGERTEAFF	TGCGCCAGCAGCTTGTTAGGGGGCGAGAGGACTGAAGCTTTCTTT
-	TRBJ2-5	TRBD2	TRBV29-1	CSVPGAGGPQTQYF	TGCAGCGTCCCCGGAGCGGGAGGGCCTCAGACCCAGTACTTC
-	TRBJ2-3	TRBD2	TRBV7-9	CASSSAGDGTDTQYF	TGTGCCAGCAGCTCGGCGGGGGATGGCACAGATACGCAGTATTTT
-	TRBJ2-7	-	TRBV6-5	CASRNNSPYEQYF	TGTGCCAGCAGAAATAATTCCCCCTACGAGCAGTACTTC
-	TRBJ2-3	-	TRBV10-3	CAISDFQAGGTDTQYF	TGTGCCATCAGTGACTTCCAGGCAGGGGGGACAGATACGCAGTATTTT
-	TRBJ1-2	-	TRBV11-2	CASSLATGINYGYTF	TGTGCCAGCAGCTTAGCTACAGGGATTAACTATGGCTACACCTTC
-	TRBJ1-2	TRBD1	TRBV28	CASRDRDRVHGYTF	TGTGCCAGCAGGGACCGGGACAGGGTTCATGGCTACACCTTC
-	TRBJ1-4	TRBD1	TRBV18	CASSPPDRAGEKLFF	TGTGCCAGCTCACCACCGGACAGGGCGGGGGAAAAACTGTTTTTT
-	TRBJ2-7	-	TRBV7-2	CASSPGPSSGPEQYF	TGTGCCAGCAGCCCAGGGCCCAGTTCAGGCCCCGAGCAGTACTTC
-	TRBJ2-3	-	TRBV10-2	CASRVGLSTDTQYF	TGCGCCAGCAGGGTGGGACTTAGCACAGATACGCAGTATTTT
-	TRBJ2-3	TRBD1	TRBV7-3	CASSSGTGQYF	TGTGCCAGCAGCTCAGGGACAGGGCAGTATTTT
-	TRBJ1-4	TRBD1	TRBV7-2	CASRGQGGTNEKLFF	TGTGCCAGCCGGGGACAGGGGGGGACTAATGAAAAACTGTTTTTT
-	TRBJ2-7	-	TRBV5-1	CASSFAESSYEQYF	TGCGCCAGCAGCTTCGCGGAGAGCTCCTACGAGCAGTACTTC
few	TRBJ1-2	-	TRBV11-2	CASSLDPVRGDYGYTF	TGTGCCAGCAGCTTAGACCCCGTGCGGGGAGACTATGGCTACACCTTC
-	TRBJ2-7	TRBD1	TRBV6-6	CASSFGQGGLYEQYF	TGTGCCAGCAGTTTCGGACAGGGCGGACTCTACGAGCAGTACTTC
-	TRBJ2-1	-	TRBV20-1	CSAIRLNEQFF	TGCAGTGCTATAAGACTGAATGAGCAGTTCTTC
once	TRBJ2-1	-	TRBV7-3	CASSLLIYNEQFF	TGTGCCAGCAGCTTACTAATCTACAATGAGCAGTTCTTC
-	TRBJ1-4	TRBD1	TRBV7-9	CASRAIGTGGEKLFF	TGTGCCAGCAGAGCCATCGGGACAGGGGGAGAAAAACTGTTTTTT
-	TRBJ2-1	TRBD2	TRBV10-3	CAISPGTIDEQFF	TGTGCCATCAGTCCCGGGACTATAGATGAGCAGTTCTTC
-	TRBJ1-1	-	TRBV6-1	CASRSWGVWNTEAFF	TGTGCCAGCAGGTCTTGGGGGGTCTGGAACACTGAAGCTTTCTTT
-	TRBJ2-2	-	TRBV5-1	CASSYSNTGELFF	TGCGCCAGCAGCTACTCGAACACCGGGGAGCTGTTTTTT
-	TRBJ2-3	TRBD1	TRBV9	CASSTFGWGQGSDTQYF	TGTGCCAGCAGCACCTTTGGATGGGGACAGGGGTCAGATACGCAGTATTTT
once	TRBJ1-2	TRBD1	TRBV29-1	CSVDLMAGTGGYGYTF	TGCAGCGTTGACCTCATGGCAGGGACAGGGGGATATGGCTACACCTTC
-	TRBJ1-2	-	TRBV4-3	CASSQDGGVGGYTF	TGCGCCAGCAGCCAAGATGGAGGGGTTGGAGGCTACACCTTC
-	TRBJ2-5	-	TRBV30	CAWSVQPGRGGETQYF	TGTGCCTGGAGTGTACAACCGGGCAGGGGAGGGGAGACCCAGTACTTC
-	TRBJ2-5	TRBD2	TRBV28	CASNQWGGQETQYF	TGTGCCAGCAACCAATGGGGGGGACAAGAGACCCAGTACTTC
-	TRBJ1-4	TRBD1	TRBV10-3	CAISAHTGQAGEKLFF	TGTGCCATCAGTGCCCATACTGGACAGGCAGGGGAAAAACTGTTTTTT
once	TRBJ2-2	-	TRBV27	CAARGTLGTGELFF	TGTGCCGCCAGGGGGACTTTAGGGACCGGGGAGCTGTTTTTT
-	TRBJ2-7	-	TRBV19	CASSIGGESPYEQYF	TGTGCCAGTAGTATTGGTGGGGAGTCCCCTTACGAGCAGTACTTC
-	TRBJ1-5	TRBD1	TRBV5-8	CATTLDRDQPQHF	TGTGCCACCACCTTGGACAGGGATCAGCCCCAGCATTTT
-	TRBJ2-7	TRBD1	TRBV6-5	CASTPDRGVTYEQYF	TGTGCCAGCACCCCGGACAGGGGAGTAACCTACGAGCAGTACTTC
-	TRBJ2-2	TRBD2	TRBV7-6	CASSLQGLAGITGELFF	TGTGCCAGCAGCCTACAAGGGCTAGCGGGAATAACCGGGGAGCTGTTTTTT
-	TRBJ1-5	TRBD1	TRBV5-1	CASSLSGGDQPQHF	TGCGCCAGCAGCTTGTCAGGGGGTGATCAGCCCCAGCATTTT
-	TRBJ1-1	-	TRBV21-1	CASMGTGNTEAFF	TGTGCCAGCATGGGGACAGGGAACACTGAAGCTTTCTTT
-	TRBJ1-4	-	TRBV6-5	CASSYSSRAGEKLFF	TGTGCCAGCAGTTACTCGAGTAGGGCGGGTGAAAAACTGTTTTTT
-	TRBJ1-4	TRBD1	TRBV7-9	CASSLGQADNEKLFF	TGTGCCAGCAGCCTTGGACAGGCGGATAATGAAAAACTGTTTTTT